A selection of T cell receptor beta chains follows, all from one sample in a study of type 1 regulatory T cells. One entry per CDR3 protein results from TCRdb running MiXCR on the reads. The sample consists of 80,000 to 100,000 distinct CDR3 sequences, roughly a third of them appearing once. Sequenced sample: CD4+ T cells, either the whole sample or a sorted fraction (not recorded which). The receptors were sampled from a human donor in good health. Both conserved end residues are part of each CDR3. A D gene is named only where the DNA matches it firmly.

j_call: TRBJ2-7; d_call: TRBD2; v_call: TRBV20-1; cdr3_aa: CSAKGGLATYEQYF
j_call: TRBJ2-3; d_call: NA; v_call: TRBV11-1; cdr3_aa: CASSFRGRTDTQYF
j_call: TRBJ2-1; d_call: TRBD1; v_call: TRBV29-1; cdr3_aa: CSVSPGQGANEQFF
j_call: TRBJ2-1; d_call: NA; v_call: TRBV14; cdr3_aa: CASSHRAREAYNEQFF
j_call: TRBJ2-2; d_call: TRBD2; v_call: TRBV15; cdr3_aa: CATSRVAGVNPTGELFF
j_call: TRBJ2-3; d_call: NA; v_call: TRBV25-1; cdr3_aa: CASSDSPIEDTQYF
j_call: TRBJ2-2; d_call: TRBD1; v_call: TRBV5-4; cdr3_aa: CASSRTGSPGELFF
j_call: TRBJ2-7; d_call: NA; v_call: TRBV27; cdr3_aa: CASSNPTAREQYF
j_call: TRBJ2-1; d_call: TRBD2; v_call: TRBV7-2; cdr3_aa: CASSPELAGGNNEQFF
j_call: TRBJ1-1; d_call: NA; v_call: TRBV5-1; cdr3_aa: CASQGLLNTEAFF
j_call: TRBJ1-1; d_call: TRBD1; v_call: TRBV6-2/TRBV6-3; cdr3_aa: CASSYPEGQGMNTEAFF
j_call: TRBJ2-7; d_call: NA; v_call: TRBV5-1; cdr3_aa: CASSLGQGGYEQYF
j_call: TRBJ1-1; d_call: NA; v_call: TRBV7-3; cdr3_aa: CASGVQGDTEAFF
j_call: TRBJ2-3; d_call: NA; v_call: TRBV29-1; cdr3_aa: CSVEGTTSTDTQYF
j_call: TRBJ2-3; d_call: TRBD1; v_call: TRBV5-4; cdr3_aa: CASSPNLGQGGTDTQYF
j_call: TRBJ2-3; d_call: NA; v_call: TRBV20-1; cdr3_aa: CSAARHGPYTDTQYF
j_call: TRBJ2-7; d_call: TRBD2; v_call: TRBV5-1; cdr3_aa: CASSETPSGSSYEQYF
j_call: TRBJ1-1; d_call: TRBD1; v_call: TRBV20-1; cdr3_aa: CSARVLHGTGGTEAFF
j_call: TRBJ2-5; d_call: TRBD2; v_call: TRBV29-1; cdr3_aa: CSVGLAGALETQYF
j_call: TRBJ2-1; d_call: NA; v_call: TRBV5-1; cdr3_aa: CASSPSPGSYNEQFF
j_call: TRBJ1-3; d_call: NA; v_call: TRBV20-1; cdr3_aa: CSASLAGSGNTIYF
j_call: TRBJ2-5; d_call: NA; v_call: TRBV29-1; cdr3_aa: CSVRPGTEETQYF
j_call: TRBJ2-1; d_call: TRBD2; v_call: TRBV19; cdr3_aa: CASSTLGLAGGHEQFF
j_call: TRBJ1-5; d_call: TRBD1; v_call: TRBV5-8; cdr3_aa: CASSSYRGPGNQPQHF
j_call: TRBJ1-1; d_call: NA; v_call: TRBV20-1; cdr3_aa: CTASQGPGTEAFF
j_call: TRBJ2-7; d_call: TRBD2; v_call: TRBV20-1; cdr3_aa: CSAPFLAGGHEQYF
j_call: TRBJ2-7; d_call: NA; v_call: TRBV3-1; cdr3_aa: CASSQSSREQYF
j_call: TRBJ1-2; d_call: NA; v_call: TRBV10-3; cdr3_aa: CAISEPDRGYGYTF